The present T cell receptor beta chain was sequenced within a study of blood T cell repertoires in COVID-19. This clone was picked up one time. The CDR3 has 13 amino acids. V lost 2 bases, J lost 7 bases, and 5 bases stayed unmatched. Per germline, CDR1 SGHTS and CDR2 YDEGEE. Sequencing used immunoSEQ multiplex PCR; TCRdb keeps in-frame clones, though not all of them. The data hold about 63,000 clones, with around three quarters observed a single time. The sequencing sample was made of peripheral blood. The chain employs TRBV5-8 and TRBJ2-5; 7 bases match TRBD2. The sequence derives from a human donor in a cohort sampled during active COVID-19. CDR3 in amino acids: CASSLREGGTQYF. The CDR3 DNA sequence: TGTGCCAGCAGCTTAAGGGAGGGCGGGACCCAGTACTTC.